This TCR beta chain originates from a study of blood T cell repertoires in COVID-19. Methods used by the authors: It was from reference gene primer amplification that nucleated cell counts were estimated. Clones were sequenced by immunoSEQ multiplex PCR, and TCRdb holds only the in-frame ones, with some missing. That table gives V, J and clone size, and the DNA gave D and trimming. Here the sample spans a few hundred thousand clones, approximately 82% being singletons. CDR3 length equals 14 residues. V shed 2 bases and J shed 5 bases, with 14 bases lying between them. Looked up from germline, CDR1 is SGHRS and CDR2 is YFSETQ.

This TCR came from a man aged 25 to 45 who had recovered from COVID-19. Input material: peripheral blood. The V call is TRBV5-1, the J call TRBJ2-7; a possible D gene is TRBD1 (6 bases). CDR3 region: CASSLGQGIDEQYF. The CDR3 nucleotides are TGCGCCAGCAGCTTAGGCCAGGGGATCGACGAGCAGTACTTC.